Following are 4 T cell receptor beta chains from one sample sequenced in a study of T cell responses to AZD1222 COVID-19 vaccine. Sequencing was performed with immunoSEQ multiplex PCR; in TCRdb, only in-frame clones are kept and a portion is missing. This repertoire shows about 80,000 clones, roughly 88% found once; its top ten account for about 10%. Material: peripheral blood, obtained 28 days after the second AZD1222 dose. The receptor source for this set is an adult who received the AZD1222 COVID-19 vaccine.

This chain links TRBV9 with TRBJ1-1; D gene ambiguous. Germline V CDR1 and CDR2: SGDLS, YYNGEE. The CDR3 length is 13 residues. Trimming removed 0 bases at V and 6 bases at J, with 9 bases between. The CDR3 loop is CASSVVAAAEAFF. For the CDR3, the DNA is TGTGCCAGCAGCGTAGTGGCAGCAGCTGAAGCTTTCTTT.

The chain combines TRBV19 with TRBJ1-1; D uncertain. From germline, CDR1 is LNHDA and CDR2 SQIVND (reference sequence). The CDR3 has 14 residues. V lost 7 bases to trimming and J lost 1 base, with 13 bases between them. CDR3 nucleotide sequence: TGTGCCAGTACCGACGAGAACACGAACACTGAAGCTTTCTTT. It codes for CASTDENTNTEAFF.

CDR3 sequence: CSGHIGGGYGGYTF. CDR3 bases: TGCAGCGGCCATATCGGGGGAGGGTATGGCGGCTACACCTTC. The chain employs TRBV29-1 and TRBJ1-2, with D tentatively TRBD1 (5 bases). The CDR3 has 14 amino acids. The germline V and J ends were trimmed by 7 bases and 8 bases, with 23 bases remaining between them. The germline V gene has CDR1 SQVTM and CDR2 ANQGSEA.

The chain uses TRBV28 and TRBJ2-2; D unresolved. Trimming took off 6 bases at V and 5 bases at J, with 13 bases between the two ends. The CDR3 consists of 14 residues. Germline CDR1 and CDR2: MDHEN and SYDVKM. CDR3 protein: CASSPSQYTGELFF. The CDR3, as DNA: TGTGCCAGCAGCCCATCCCAATATACCGGGGAGCTGTTTTTT.